The 32 T cell receptor beta chains in this list originate from one sample, sequenced in a study of T cells after posttransplantation cyclophosphamide. A marrow graft followed busulfan-fludarabine conditioning, with cyclophosphamide on days +3 and +4. TCRdb keeps only in-frame clones here, not all; method: immunoSEQ multiplex PCR. Of a few thousand clones in the sample, 73% were seen once. The sequenced sample was CD8+ T cells sorted from PBMCs, obtained approximately 35 weeks after a stem cell transplant with posttransplant cyclophosphamide. The receptors stem from a male patient in his thirties who received an allogeneic stem cell transplant from a related donor, was CMV-positive, and had no GVHD. Some T cells may be transferred from the graft donor.

This clone was detected only a few times. V and J are TRBV28 and TRBJ1-1; no firm D call. The germline CDR1 and CDR2 sequences are MDHEN and SYDVKM. The CDR3 extends over 16 amino acids. The V and J ends lost 2 bases and 0 bases respectively, with 13 bases between them. CDR3 nucleotides: TGTGCCAGCAGTTTAGGGCCCCCAGGATTGAACACTGAAGCTTTCTTT. Its translation: CASSLGPPGLNTEAFF.

This chain's CDR3 is CASSQDFPAYDTEAFF. The CDR3 DNA sequence: TGTGCCAGCAGCCAAGATTTTCCAGCGTACGACACTGAAGCTTTCTTT. The chain joins TRBV5-4 to TRBJ1-1; no clear D. Germline V gene sequence: CDR1 SGHNT, CDR2 YYREEE (reference sequence). The CDR3 covers 16 residues. V lost 4 bases and J 3 bases, leaving 19 bases between the germline ends.

This clone showed up just once. This sequence joins TRBV11-2 and TRBJ2-3, with 11 nucleotides matching TRBD2. This CDR3 is built from 18 residues. From germline, CDR1 is SGHAT and CDR2 FQNNGV. V shed 5 bases, J shed 3 bases, and the junction held 13 bases outside the gene matches. Written as DNA, the CDR3 is TGTGCCAGCAGCGGGGAAGGACTAGCGGGCTTTGTAACAGATACGCAGTATTTT. Translated: CASSGEGLAGFVTDTQYF.

V is TRBV19 and J is TRBJ1-1; no clear D. The CDR3 spans 16 residues. Germline CDR1 reads LNHDA; CDR2 reads SQIVND (reference sequence). Trimming took off 5 bases at V and 1 base at J, with 17 bases between the two ends. This CDR3 reads CASSSREPLWNTEAFF. The CDR3 bases are TGTGCCAGTAGTTCCCGGGAACCGCTATGGAACACTGAAGCTTTCTTT.

The V and J genes are TRBV28 and TRBJ2-1; the D gene is possibly TRBD1 (7 bases). Trimming cost V 7 bases and J 9 bases, with 22 bases left between them. The CDR3 is made up of 15 amino acids. Germline values: CDR1 MDHEN, CDR2 SYDVKM. CDR3 DNA sequence: TGTGCCAGCACTTGGATATCCGGAGGGGGCGGTGAGCAGTTCTTC. It encodes CASTWISGGGGEQFF.

The rearrangement uses TRBV27 and TRBJ1-6, with 7 positions matching TRBD1. The length of the CDR3 is 15 residues. Germline V gene sequence: CDR1 MNHEY, CDR2 SMNVEV (reference sequence). With V trimmed by 6 bases and J by 9 bases, 11 bases remained unmatched. The CDR3 DNA reads as TGTGCCAGCAGGACACAGGGGTCTTTAGTTTCACCCCTCCACTTT. Its translation is CASRTQGSLVSPLHF.

V and J are TRBV7-2 and TRBJ2-5, with TRBD1 matching over 8 bases. Germline V gene data show CDR1 as SGHTA and CDR2 as FQGNSA. Unmatched junction bases numbered 15, after V lost 5 bases and J lost 4 bases. The CDR3 totals 17 residues. The CDR3 nucleotides read TGTGCCAGCAGCCCAGGGACAGGAGGGGCAGGAGGAGAGACCCAGTACTTC. As protein: CASSPGTGGAGGETQYF.

The J gene is TRBJ1-5, the V gene TRBV19, with D tentatively TRBD1 (6 bases). The CDR3 is made up of 16 amino acids. The germline gives CDR1 LNHDA, CDR2 SQIVND (reference sequence). V was trimmed by 3 bases and J by 0 bases, leaving 12 bases between them. Here the CDR3 reads CASSITGGSSNQPQHF. In nucleotides, the CDR3 is TGTGCCAGTAGTATCACGGGGGGCAGTAGCAATCAGCCCCAGCATTTT.

The rearrangement joins TRBV7-6 to TRBJ2-7; maybe TRBD2 (5 bases). The CDR3 totals 17 residues. Per the germline V gene, CDR1 is SGHVS and CDR2 is FNYEAQ. Deletions cut 5 bases from V and 2 bases from J, with 22 bases between. CDR3 loop: CASSPGVGLRATYEQYF. Here the CDR3 DNA reads TGTGCCAGCAGCCCTGGGGTGGGGTTGCGGGCCACCTACGAGCAGTACTTC.

V is TRBV6-6 and J is TRBJ2-1; a possible D gene is TRBD2 (6 bases). This CDR3 is built from 15 residues. V shed 4 bases and J shed 6 bases, with 16 bases lying between them. Germline V CDR1 and CDR2: MNHNY, SVGAGI (reference sequence). CDR3 nucleotide sequence: TGTGCCAGCAGTTCTCTCGGGACTGCCTTCAATGAGCAGTTCTTC. This gives the protein CASSSLGTAFNEQFF.

DNA for the CDR3: TGTGCCAGCAGCCGATGGCCCCTTTCTAACTATGGCTACACCTTC. Its protein is CASSRWPLSNYGYTF. The chain carries TRBV7-9 and TRBJ1-2, with D unclear. The CDR3 has 15 amino acids. The germline gives CDR1 SEHNR, CDR2 FQNEAQ (reference sequence). V was cut by 5 bases and J by 0 bases, with 13 bases left in between.

A few counts support this clone. Mismatch with germline at one junction end may stem from a read error. The rearrangement joins TRBV19 to TRBJ2-2, with a weak D call TRBD2 (6 bases). The CDR3 loop spans 12 amino acids. Germline CDR1 reads LNHDA; CDR2 reads SQIVND (reference sequence). CDR3 sequence (DNA): TGTGCCGGGGGAGGTGGCCACGGGGAGTTGTCTTTT. This gives the protein CAGGGGHGELSF.

The rearrangement links TRBV25-1 to TRBJ1-4, with D possibly TRBD1 on 5 matching bases. CDR1 is MGHDK and CDR2 is SYGVNS in the germline V gene. The CDR3 totals 16 residues. V was shortened by 4 bases and J by 1 base, with 13 bases between the two germline ends. The CDR3 here is CASSAYFRETNEKLFF. CDR3 DNA: TGTGCCAGCAGTGCGTACTTCAGGGAAACTAATGAAAAACTGTTTTTT.

This clone was counted only a few times. Germline and junction disagree at one end, which may indicate a read error. The chain recombines TRBV7-2 with TRBJ2-1; D perhaps matches TRBD2 (6 bases). This CDR3 comprises 14 residues. The germline V gene has CDR1 SGHTA and CDR2 FQGNSA. CDR3 in DNA: TGCGCCAGCAGCCAAGGGGAGGAGGGCAATGAGCAGTTCTTC. It specifies CASSQGEEGNEQFF. Full variable domain (rest looked up from reference TRBV7-2 and TRBJ2-1): GAGVSQSPSNKVTEKGKDVELRCDPISGHTALYWYRQSLGQGLEFLIYFQGNSAPDKSGLPSDRFSAERTGGSVSTLTIQRTQQEDSAVYLCASSQGEEGNEQFFGPGTRLTVL.

The rearrangement joins TRBV25-1 to TRBJ2-4, with D unclear. V gave up 5 bases and J gave up 8 bases, with 16 bases separating them. CDR1 is MGHDK, CDR2 SYGVNS, per germline. This CDR3 has 14 residues. The CDR3 is CASSTAVSPDIQYF. The DNA of the CDR3 is TGTGCCAGCAGTACGGCGGTATCGCCGGACATTCAGTACTTC.

The chain couples TRBV19 to TRBJ2-7; 7 bases map to TRBD1. V lost 1 base, J lost 0 bases, and 3 bases stayed unmatched. The CDR3 has 15 amino acids. CDR1 LNHDA and CDR2 SQIVND come from the germline V gene (reference sequence). CDR3 amino acids: CASSIGTGSSYEQYF. In nucleotides, the CDR3 is TGTGCCAGTAGTATAGGGACAGGAAGCTCCTACGAGCAGTACTTC.

The chain combines TRBV19 with TRBJ1-2, with D uncertain. The CDR3 spans 13 residues. The germline V gene has CDR1 LNHDA and CDR2 SQIVND (reference sequence). V was clipped by 3 bases and J by 5 bases, with 10 bases between them. In DNA, the CDR3 is TGTGCCAGTAGTATCGTGCTCGGGTATGGCTACACCTTC. It translates to CASSIVLGYGYTF.

This clone was counted a few times. The gene calls are TRBV28 and TRBJ2-5; TRBD2 is a possible D gene (6 bases). Germline CDR1 is MDHEN and CDR2 is SYDVKM. V lost 2 bases and J lost 2, with 9 bases in between. The CDR3 totals 14 residues. The CDR3 bases are TGTGCCAGCAGTTTAAATAGCGGACAAGAGACCCAGTACTTC. The encoded protein is CASSLNSGQETQYF. The full variable domain, with the rest looked up from reference TRBV28 and TRBJ2-5, is DVKVTQSSRYLVKRTGEKVFLECVQDMDHENMFWYRQDPGLGLRLIYFSYDVKMKEKGDIPEGYSVSREKKERFSLILESASTNQTSMYLCASSLNSGQETQYFGPGTRLLVL.

This clone showed up just once. The J gene is TRBJ2-2, the V gene TRBV5-4, with 8 positions matching TRBD2. The CDR3 extends over 16 amino acids. Unmatched junction bases numbered 10, after V lost 4 bases and J lost 5 bases. Germline V gene lookup returns CDR1 SGHNT and CDR2 YYREEE (reference sequence). Written as DNA, the CDR3 is TGTGCCAGCAGCCTTGCCAGCGGGAGAGAGACCGGGGAGCTGTTTTTT. Its protein product is CASSLASGRETGELFF.

The gene calls are TRBV28 and TRBJ1-3; TRBD1 might be the D (5 bases). Germline CDR1 reads MDHEN; CDR2 reads SYDVKM. Trimming cost V 4 bases and J 4 bases, with 11 bases left between them. This CDR3 has 14 residues. The CDR3 here is CASSYRQYGNTIYF. CDR3 nucleotides: TGTGCCAGCAGTTACAGACAGTACGGAAACACCATATATTTT.

This chain joins TRBV6-6 and TRBJ2-7; D is undetermined. Between the trimmed V and J ends, which lost 2 bases and 5 bases, there was a span of 4 bases. Germline values: CDR1 MNHNY, CDR2 SVGAGI (reference sequence). The CDR3 totals 11 residues. CDR3 coding DNA: TGTGCCAGCAGTTACCCGGACGAGCAGTACTTC. Its translation is CASSYPDEQYF.

The chain carries TRBV12-5 and TRBJ1-1; D gene ambiguous. This CDR3 contains 14 residues. Germline V lookup: CDR1 LGHNT, CDR2 FRNRAP. The ends were cut back, 2 bases at V and 0 bases at J, with 7 bases in the middle. The CDR3 region is CASGLQAVNTEAFF. CDR3 sequence (DNA): TGTGCTAGTGGTTTGCAGGCCGTGAACACTGAAGCTTTCTTT.

The chain recombines TRBV10-2 with TRBJ1-1, with D perhaps TRBD1 (6 bases). The CDR3 spans 14 residues. Trimming left V 6 bases short and J 4 bases short, with 15 bases between. Germline V gene data show CDR1 as WSHSY and CDR2 as SAAADI. The CDR3 sequence is CASRAGGLGTEAFF. CDR3 coding DNA: TGCGCCAGCAGAGCCGGGGGGCTCGGCACTGAAGCTTTCTTT.

The rearrangement uses TRBV7-9 and TRBJ1-1; D unclear. V gave up 7 bases and J gave up 5 bases, with 17 bases separating them. Per germline, CDR1 SEHNR and CDR2 FQNEAQ (reference sequence). This CDR3 comprises 14 residues. The CDR3 region has the DNA TGTGCCAGCAACTCTCAAATGGGGAGGACTGAAGCTTTCTTT. It encodes CASNSQMGRTEAFF.

The genes are TRBV11-2 and TRBJ2-2; TRBD2 aligns across 9 bases. Germline V gene data show CDR1 as SGHAT and CDR2 as FQNNGV. V lost 4 bases, J lost 4 bases, and 13 bases stayed unmatched. The CDR3 length is 18 residues. For the CDR3, the DNA is TGTGCCAGCAGCTGGGCCCGTGGGGCGGGAGGGGCCACCGGGGAGCTGTTTTTT. Protein product: CASSWARGAGGATGELFF.

As for this clone: Different DNA sequences within this sample yield the same CDR3. The chain is built from TRBV19 and TRBJ1-6, with a weak D call TRBD1 (5 bases). V was pared by 3 bases and J by 7 bases, with 16 bases between. There are 16 residues in the CDR3. The germline CDR1 and CDR2 sequences are LNHDA and SQIVND (reference sequence). CDR3 DNA sequence: TGTGCCAGTAGTATTTTTGTCGCAGGGAACAATTCACCCCTCCACTTT. Translation gives CASSIFVAGNNSPLHF.

This chain connects TRBV19 to TRBJ2-3; 8 bases match TRBD1. Trimming removed 3 bases from V and 5 bases from J; junction bases left unmatched: 7. Germline V gives CDR1 LNHDA, CDR2 SQIVND (reference sequence). The CDR3 contains 15 residues. The chain's CDR3 is CASSIGQGSIDTQYF. The CDR3 DNA follows: TGTGCCAGTAGTATTGGACAGGGTAGTATAGATACGCAGTATTTT.

This clone was counted a few times. This sequence joins TRBV7-2 and TRBJ2-7, with 12 positions matching TRBD2. Unmatched junction bases numbered 1, after V lost 2 bases and J lost 2 bases. The CDR3 is 15 amino acids. The germline V gene has CDR1 SGHTA and CDR2 FQGNSA. CDR3 DNA: TGTGCCAGCAGCTTAACTAGCGGGGGGACCTACGAGCAGTACTTC. Translating gives CASSLTSGGTYEQYF.

This clone came up once. V usage is TRBV21-1 and J usage is TRBJ2-1; TRBD2, as called in the table, went unchecked against the DNA. TRBV21-1 is recorded as a pseudogene. This CDR3 comprises 15 residues. This chain's CDR3 is CASARDYPSYNEQFF. CDR3 in DNA: TGTGCCAGCGCCCGGGACTACCCTTCCTACAATGAGCAGTTCTTC.

By sample share, this clone is medium-sized (0.01 to 0.1%). This chain links TRBV19 with TRBJ1-5; unclear D gene. The CDR3 runs to 13 residues. The V end lost 5 bases, the J end lost 0 bases, and 5 bases lay between the germline ends. CDR1 is LNHDA and CDR2 is SQIVND in the germline V gene (reference sequence). CDR3 nucleotide sequence: TGTGCCAGTAGTTACAATAGCAATCAGCCCCAGCATTTT. Its protein product is CASSYNSNQPQHF.

This chain connects TRBV25-1 to TRBJ1-4, with unresolved D. This CDR3 contains 14 residues. V was shortened by 1 base and J by 8 bases, with 11 bases between the two germline ends. Germline assignment: CDR1 MGHDK and CDR2 SYGVNS. The CDR3 DNA reads as TGTGCCAGCAGTGAATCCAACAGTTACGAAAAACTGTTTTTT. Protein: CASSESNSYEKLFF.

This chain connects TRBV4-2 to TRBJ2-1, with 9 bases aligning to TRBD1. CDR1 is LGHNA and CDR2 is YNFKEQ in the germline V gene. There are 14 residues in the CDR3. Trimming removed 5 bases from V and 8 bases from J; junction bases left unmatched: 7. The CDR3 coding sequence is TGTGCCAGCAGCTCGGGACAGGGAGGGGATGAGCAGTTCTTC. It codes for CASSSGQGGDEQFF.